This T cell receptor beta chain was recovered during a study of spatial heterogeneity in lung cancer. Study-wide findings and caveats: Blood showed ubiquitous tumor TCRs more often at resection than at routine follow-up.

This clonotype was recorded many times. Its target is unknown. MiXCR, run by TCRdb on the 5' RACE reads, gives a single entry per CDR3 protein. The sample yields approximately 11,000 distinct CDR3 sequences, approximately 25% seen once. CDR3 length equals 13 residues. V lost 3 bases to trimming and J lost 15 bases, with 19 bases between them. Germline V gives CDR1 MGHDK, CDR2 SYGVNS. The sample's time point: sample taken at primary tumor resection. No cell sorting; template was whole RNA from tumor, lung tissue or PBMC. The chain is built from TRBV25-1 and TRBJ2-3, with TRBD2 as a possible D gene (5 bases). The starting material was PBMCs, obtained at surgery. This TCR came from a female donor with early-stage non-small cell lung cancer. The chain's CDR3 is CASSELGSGSGYF. CDR3 nucleotide sequence: TGTGCCAGCAGTGAGTTGGGTTCGGGGTCTGGATATTTT.